Listed below are T cell receptor beta chains from one sample, sequenced in a study of blood T cell repertoires in COVID-19. The data were produced by immunoSEQ multiplex PCR, yet TCRdb's version contains in-frame clones alone and is incomplete. The table lists 90,000 to 130,000 clones, approximately 82% of them singletons. The sequencing input was peripheral blood. These receptors all stem from a woman aged 80 or over with acute or convalescent COVID-19. CDR3s include the opening cysteine and the closing phenylalanine or tryptophan. A D gene is named only where the DNA matches it firmly.

J gene	D gene	V gene	CDR3 protein
TRBJ2-7	TRBD2	TRBV5-5	CASSLGLAPSYEQYF
TRBJ2-1	TRBD2	TRBV10-3	CAISESERGGVVNEQFF
TRBJ2-3	NA	TRBV15	CATSREASTDTQYF
TRBJ1-1	NA	TRBV7-6	CASSRGRAVGTEAFF
TRBJ1-2	NA	TRBV5-4	CASSLETGVGEPTF
TRBJ1-1	NA	TRBV5-1	CASSTPHNTEAFF
TRBJ2-5	NA	TRBV12-3/TRBV12-4	CASSLGLQETQYF
TRBJ2-2	TRBD1	TRBV2	CASKWDSKNTGELFF
TRBJ2-7	TRBD1	TRBV3-1/TRBV3-2	CASSQGGTGSYEQYF
TRBJ2-1	TRBD2	TRBV6-2/TRBV6-3	CASSPPGGRGYEQFF
TRBJ1-1	NA	TRBV2	CASRAPNTEAFF
TRBJ1-4	TRBD1	TRBV18	CASSMGQITTNEKLFF
TRBJ2-2	NA	TRBV6-5	CASSYGGTIGELFF
TRBJ1-4	NA	TRBV11-2	CASSLEPGHILGDEKLFF
TRBJ2-7	TRBD1	TRBV6-1	CASSVGGTGGSYEQYF
TRBJ1-4	TRBD1	TRBV18	CASSPPGQGTEKLFF
TRBJ1-2	NA	TRBV3-1/TRBV3-2	CASSQEDRYGSYTF
TRBJ1-2	NA	TRBV3-1/TRBV3-2	CASSPQGSHYGYTF
TRBJ2-3	NA	TRBV5-1	CASGRSTDTQYF
TRBJ2-7	NA	TRBV5-1	CASSSGAWLAEPSYEQYF
TRBJ2-1	TRBD2	TRBV7-2	CASSLKGLAGASSYNEQFF
TRBJ1-6	TRBD1	TRBV18	CASSPGFRTGGSPLHF
TRBJ2-7	TRBD2	TRBV3-1/TRBV3-2	CASSPRLAGNEQYF